The present entry profiles one TCR beta chain with its context. Its antigen remains unknown. This sample was taken from a study of CD8+ T cells in alopecia areata. The sorting of PBMCs gave CD4+ and CD8+ T cells. RNA was extracted and reverse transcribed into cDNA as the sequencing template. Only in-frame clones appear in the TCRdb table, and some are missing; sequencing was by immunoSEQ multiplex PCR. Of 140,000 or so clones in the sample, approximately 60% were seen once. Germline V gives CDR1 MRHNA, CDR2 SNTAGT. The ends lost 6 bases at V and 9 bases at J; junction bases unmatched: 8. The CDR3 is made up of 15 amino acids. Broader study findings: Higher clonality and more expanded CD8+ clones appeared in lesional than normal scalp. Against the mouse data, patients shared TCRs less clearly, possibly for HLA reasons. Scalp samples also contribute reads from the resident alphabeta T cells found in normal skin.

Sequencing was performed on CD8+ T cells sorted from blood. The chain links TRBV6-4 to TRBJ2-1; 13 positions agree with TRBD2. This TCR was recovered from a human donor in good health. This CDR3 reads CASSQGTSGNLEQFF. The CDR3 DNA reads as TGTGCCAGCAGCCAAGGGACTAGCGGGAATCTTGAGCAGTTCTTC.